Following are 24 T cell receptor beta chains from one sample sequenced in a study of cytomegalovirus exposure and HLA in healthy donors. Researchers ran the PCR with 60 Vbeta and 13 Jbeta primers. Using immunoSEQ multiplex PCR, the repertoire was profiled, and TCRdb retains in-frame clones only, with some absent. The repertoire holds fewer than 200,000 clones, roughly 75% seen once, with approximately 2.3% in the top ten. The specimen sequenced was PBMCs. The receptors here all came from a female donor in good health and CMV-seronegative.

The V call is TRBV21-1, the J call TRBJ2-5; the table assigns TRBD2, which was not confirmed against the DNA. TRBV21-1 is a pseudogene segment. The length of the CDR3 is 16 residues. DNA for the CDR3: TGTGCCAGCAGCAAAGTTCGGCAGCCGGAGCAAGAGACCCAGTACTTC. Protein: CASSKVRQPEQETQYF.

J is TRBJ1-4 and V is TRBV19; 7 positions agree with TRBD1. Germline V gives CDR1 LNHDA, CDR2 SQIVND (reference sequence). The CDR3 totals 14 residues. Trimming took 1 base from V and 11 from J; bases not matched to a gene: 7. The CDR3: CASSIGQGLRKLFF. CDR3 sequence (DNA): TGTGCCAGTAGTATAGGACAGGGATTGAGGAAACTGTTTTTT. Together with reference TRBV19 and TRBJ1-4, the CDR3 gives the full variable domain: DGGITQSPKYLFRKEGQNVTLSCEQNLNHDAMYWYRQDPGQGLRLIYYSQIVNDFQKGDIAEGYSVSREKKESFPLTVTSAQKNPTAFYLCASSIGQGLRKLFFGSGTQLSVL.

CDR3 DNA sequence: TGTGCCAGCAGCTTGGGTTCCGGGACAGGCTATGGCTACACCTTC. Its protein product is CASSLGSGTGYGYTF. The chain couples TRBV7-2 to TRBJ1-2, with TRBD1 matching 8 bases. The germline gives CDR1 SGHTA, CDR2 FQGNSA. The CDR3 has 15 residues. The J segment lost 4 bases and the V segment lost 3 bases, leaving 7 bases of the junction unmatched. The whole variable domain, filled in from reference TRBV7-2 and TRBJ1-2, reads GAGVSQSPSNKVTEKGKDVELRCDPISGHTALYWYRQSLGQGLEFLIYFQGNSAPDKSGLPSDRFSAERTGGSVSTLTIQRTQQEDSAVYLCASSLGSGTGYGYTFGSGTRLTVV.

In its sample, this clone was seen a few times. This sequence joins TRBV28 and TRBJ2-4; D assignment may be TRBD1 or TRBD2 (5 bases each). CDR1 is MDHEN, CDR2 SYDVKM, per germline. The CDR3 loop spans 16 amino acids. The V end was cut by 6 bases, the J end by 2 bases, with 17 bases between. The CDR3 coding sequence is TGTGCCAGCAGGTTACTAGGGGTTGGGCCCAAAAACATTCAGTACTTC. This translates into CASRLLGVGPKNIQYF.

The genes are TRBV7-9 and TRBJ2-5; 10 nucleotides line up with TRBD1. The CDR3 covers 14 residues. J was trimmed by 5 bases and V by 4 bases; bases with no gene match: 4. Germline assignment: CDR1 SEHNR and CDR2 FQNEAQ (reference sequence). CDR3 DNA: TGTGCCAGCAGCTCGACAGGGGGCGCGGAGACCCAGTACTTC. The encoded protein is CASSSTGGAETQYF.

About this clone: Other DNA sequences in this specimen translate into the identical CDR3. The chain has TRBV4-1 and TRBJ1-2; TRBD1 is a possible D gene (6 bases). V dropped 0 bases and J dropped 5 bases, with 13 bases sitting between them. Looked up from germline, CDR1 is MGHRA and CDR2 is YSYEKL. The CDR3 extends over 15 amino acids. CDR3 DNA: TGCGCCAGCAGCCAAGATTGGGCGGGGGCATATGGCTACACCTTC. Protein: CASSQDWAGAYGYTF.

V usage is TRBV19 and J usage is TRBJ2-1, with 7 bases lining up with TRBD2. With V trimmed by 1 base and J by 8 bases, 17 bases remained unmatched. CDR3 length equals 18 residues. Per germline, CDR1 LNHDA and CDR2 SQIVND (reference sequence). CDR3 region: CASSIVIAGSGVSDEQFF. The CDR3 DNA is TGTGCCAGTAGTATAGTTATAGCGGGTTCTGGGGTTAGCGATGAGCAGTTCTTC.

The rearrangement links TRBV5-1 to TRBJ1-2, with D unclear. Deletions cut 3 bases from V and 0 bases from J, with 6 bases between. CDR1 SGHRS and CDR2 YFSETQ come from the germline V gene. This CDR3 spans 13 amino acids. The CDR3 sequence: CASSSGANYGYTF. As DNA, the CDR3 is TGCGCCAGCAGCTCCGGGGCTAACTATGGCTACACCTTC.

The chain couples TRBV5-4 to TRBJ2-7, with 7 bases lining up with TRBD1. V dropped 4 bases and J dropped 1; count of bases not matched to a gene: 2. This CDR3 is 13 amino acids long. The germline gives CDR1 SGHNT, CDR2 YYREEE (reference sequence). The CDR3 DNA sequence: TGTGCCAGCAGCCGGGACAGATCCTACGAGCAGTACTTC. It codes for CASSRDRSYEQYF.

The chain couples TRBV18 to TRBJ2-3, with D tentatively TRBD2 (6 bases). The CDR3 has 15 amino acids. Per the germline V gene, CDR1 is KGHSH and CDR2 is LQKENI. Trimming cost V 3 bases and J 4 bases, with 14 bases left between them. The CDR3 loop is CASSPLATGADTQYF. CDR3 sequence (DNA): TGTGCCAGCTCACCCCTCGCGACGGGGGCAGATACGCAGTATTTT.

On this clone: Other DNA sequences in this specimen translate into the identical CDR3. V usage is TRBV13 and J usage is TRBJ1-4; D is perhaps TRBD1 (5 bases). CDR1 PRHDT and CDR2 FYEKMQ come from the germline V gene (reference sequence). V dropped 9 bases and J dropped 7 bases, with 15 bases sitting between them. The CDR3 totals 13 residues. The CDR3 region is CASSPGVGEKLFF. Here the CDR3 DNA reads TGTGCCAGTAGCCCGGGGGTGGGTGAAAAACTGTTTTTT.

The genes are TRBV5-1 and TRBJ1-1; the D is unclear. Trimming stripped 4 bases from V and 4 bases from J, with 14 bases between. CDR1 SGHRS and CDR2 YFSETQ come from the germline V gene. There are 14 residues in the CDR3. This chain's CDR3 is CASSTSRVGTEAFF. The CDR3, as DNA: TGCGCCAGCAGCACATCTAGAGTGGGCACTGAAGCTTTCTTT.

This clone came up a few times. The V gene is TRBV9, the J gene TRBJ1-4, with a possible D match to TRBD1 (5 bases). Trimming left V 3 bases short and J 5 bases short, with 14 bases between. This CDR3 is built from 15 residues. Germline CDR1 is SGDLS and CDR2 is YYNGEE. CDR3 sequence: CASSGGWTSNEKLFF. The CDR3 DNA follows: TGTGCCAGCAGCGGTGGTTGGACATCAAATGAAAAACTGTTTTTT.

The CDR3 nucleotides are TGTGCCAGTAGTGCGTCGGGACAGGGCTACTACGAGCAGTACTTC. It translates to CASSASGQGYYEQYF. The chain couples TRBV19 to TRBJ2-7; TRBD1 matches 9 bases. Per germline, CDR1 LNHDA and CDR2 SQIVND (reference sequence). CDR3 size: 15 residues. V trimming: 5 bases; J trimming: 3 bases; junction bases outside the gene matches: 8.

The chain couples TRBV4-3 to TRBJ2-3; D might be TRBD2 (5 bases). CDR1 is LGHNA, CDR2 YSLEER, per germline. CDR3 size: 16 residues. The germline V and J ends were trimmed by 2 bases and 4 bases, with 16 bases remaining between them. CDR3 residues: CASSQLPPGSADTQYF. CDR3 in DNA: TGCGCCAGCAGCCAATTACCCCCGGGGTCGGCAGATACGCAGTATTTT.

The chain joins TRBV30 to TRBJ2-1; 9 bases agree with TRBD2. The germline V gene encodes CDR1 GTSNPN and CDR2 SVGIG (reference sequence). Trimming took 7 bases from V and 4 from J; bases not matched to a gene: 14. The CDR3 totals 16 residues. The CDR3 sequence is CAFIPLAGGPYNEQFF. The CDR3 DNA sequence: TGTGCCTTTATCCCCCTGGCGGGGGGGCCGTACAATGAGCAGTTCTTC.

This clone came up a few times. The CDR3 bases are TGTGCCAGCAGTTCCAGGGGAACACGAAATGAAAAACTGTTTTTT. It encodes CASSSRGTRNEKLFF. V gene TRBV27 combines with J gene TRBJ1-4; D may be TRBD1 (6 bases). The CDR3 has 15 amino acids. The germline gives CDR1 MNHEY, CDR2 SMNVEV (reference sequence). V shed 4 bases and J shed 5 bases, with 14 bases lying between them.

The rearrangement links TRBV7-2 to TRBJ2-3, with TRBD2 matching over 9 bases. V gave up 5 bases and J gave up 4 bases; unmatched junction bases: 16. The CDR3 runs to 18 residues. The germline V gene has CDR1 SGHTA and CDR2 FQGNSA. In DNA form, the CDR3 reads TGTGCCAGCAGCCCCCGGGGCTTAGCGGGAGAGAGGGCAGATACGCAGTATTTT. Encoded protein: CASSPRGLAGERADTQYF.

The V call is TRBV19, the J call TRBJ2-3; D may be TRBD1 (6 bases). Trimming removed 6 bases from V and 0 bases from J, with 16 bases in between. Germline V gives CDR1 LNHDA, CDR2 SQIVND (reference sequence). The CDR3 is 16 amino acids. The CDR3 nucleotides are TGTGCCAGTAGAAGCAAGGGGACACGGAGCACAGATACGCAGTATTTT. Its translation is CASRSKGTRSTDTQYF.

The chain joins TRBV5-1 to TRBJ2-7; the D gene is possibly TRBD2 (5 bases). V lost 2 bases and J lost 7, with 16 bases in between. The CDR3 extends over 14 amino acids. The V gene's germline CDR1 is SGHRS and CDR2 YFSETQ. Here the CDR3 DNA reads TGCGCCAGCAGCTTAGGCGGACCTTCGGGGGAGCAGTACTTC. This encodes CASSLGGPSGEQYF.

The chain is built from TRBV27 and TRBJ1-2; D is undetermined. Germline V gene sequence: CDR1 MNHEY, CDR2 SMNVEV (reference sequence). Trimming left V 0 bases short and J 2 bases short, with 22 bases between. The CDR3 runs to 19 residues. The CDR3 sequence is CASSLSGPRRDSLNYGYTF. In DNA, the CDR3 is TGTGCCAGCAGTTTATCTGGGCCCCGACGGGATTCGCTGAACTATGGCTACACCTTC.

This sequence joins TRBV5-5 and TRBJ2-7; 11 nucleotides align to TRBD1. Germline V gene sequence: CDR1 SGHKS, CDR2 YYEKEE (reference sequence). This CDR3 is 14 amino acids long. Losses at the gene ends were 4 bases for V and 0 bases for J; bases not matched to a gene: 0. DNA for the CDR3: TGTGCCAGCAGCGGGACAGGGGGCTCCTACGAGCAGTACTTC. Residues: CASSGTGGSYEQYF.

J is TRBJ2-5 and V is TRBV6-5; 7 nucleotides match TRBD2. The closer fit of TRBJ2-7 to the DNA end suggests the J call may be wrong. The CDR3 covers 13 residues. CDR1 is MNHEY and CDR2 is SVGAGI in the germline V gene. In DNA, the CDR3 is TGTGCCAGCAGGGAGCGGGGTCCCTACGAGCAGTACTTC. Translation: CASRERGPYEQYF.

This rearrangement joins TRBV5-4 to TRBJ2-2; maybe TRBD2 (5 bases). The ends were cut back, 3 bases at V and 0 bases at J, with 9 bases in the middle. Germline loops: CDR1 SGHNT, CDR2 YYREEE (reference sequence). This CDR3 spans 15 amino acids. The CDR3 sequence: CASSSGVTNTGELFF. In nucleotides, the CDR3 is TGTGCCAGCAGCTCCGGGGTGACGAACACCGGGGAGCTGTTTTTT.